This T cell receptor beta chain was profiled in a study of blood T cell repertoires in COVID-19. Study information: Samples of COVID-19 (acute and convalescent) were obtained from the United States, Italy and Spain. Sample material is recorded as cDNA or gDNA derived from T cells, B-cell-depleted T cells, or PBMCs.

Generated by immunoSEQ multiplex PCR, the TCRdb table keeps only in-frame clones and is missing some. Of roughly 250,000 clones in the sample, more than 70% were seen once. This CDR3 contains 15 residues. Trimming took off 4 bases at V and 2 bases at J, with 14 bases between the two ends. CDR1 is SGHVS and CDR2 is FQNEAQ in the germline V gene. Comments on this clone: This CDR3 is also generated by other DNA sequences in the sample.

In terms of age and location, participants ranged from roughly 18 to 100 years and lived in about 25 US areas. Participants reported their clinical history, and cohort assignment relied on those reports. The chain combines TRBV7-8 with TRBJ1-2, with D unclear. The receptor was derived from a woman in her 40s with acute COVID-19. Sequencing used PBMCs or T cells enriched from blood (not recorded which). In DNA, the CDR3 is TGTGCCAGCAGCTCCAGAACAGACACAAACTATGGCTACACCTTC. This encodes CASSSRTDTNYGYTF.